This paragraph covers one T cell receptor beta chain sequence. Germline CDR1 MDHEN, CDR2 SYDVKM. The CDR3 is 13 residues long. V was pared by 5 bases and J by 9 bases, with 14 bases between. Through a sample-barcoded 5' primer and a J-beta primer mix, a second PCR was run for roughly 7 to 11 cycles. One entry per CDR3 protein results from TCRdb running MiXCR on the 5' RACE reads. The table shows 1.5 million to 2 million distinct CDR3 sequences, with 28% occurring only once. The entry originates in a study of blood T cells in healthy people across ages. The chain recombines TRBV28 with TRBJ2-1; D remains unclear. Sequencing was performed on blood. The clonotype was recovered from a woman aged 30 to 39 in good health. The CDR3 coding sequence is TGTGCCAGCAGTATCGGGTTGGGGATTGAGCAGTTCTTC. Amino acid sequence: CASSIGLGIEQFF.